Sequencing of this T cell receptor (beta chain) was carried out in a study of T cell repertoires and Cas9 in healthy adults. The V gene end was trimmed by 4 bases and the J gene end by 0 bases; junction bases not matched to a gene: 7. This CDR3 contains 16 residues. Germline CDR1 is SGDLS and CDR2 is YYNGEE. Here immunoSEQ multiplex PCR was the method, and the copy in TCRdb shows in-frame clones only, minus some. Among about 15,000 clones listed, 75% to 90% were seen once. The receptor comes from a human donor in good health. Sequenced input: Tregs (CD4+, CD25+, CD127-, CD137-, CD154-) from PBMCs; culture status not recorded. The J gene is TRBJ1-3, the V gene TRBV9, with 7 bases identical to TRBD1. The chain's CDR3 is CASSPYGTVSGNTIYF. CDR3 nucleotides: TGTGCCAGCAGCCCGTACGGGACAGTCTCTGGAAACACCATATATTTT.